This entry is about one T cell receptor beta chain. What antigen it recognizes has not been identified. Per-base qualities were not stored, and no clone one base away is much larger. The sample originates from a study of blood T cell repertoires in COVID-19 (dated by TCRdb to about 2020). About the investigation overall: Collaborator samples came from the United States, Italy and Spain and covered acute and convalescent phases of COVID-19. The repertoires were released in a freely available public database meant as a resource for research on the immune response to SARS-CoV-2. The material from the prospective study consisted of cDNA or gDNA derived from T cells, B-cell-depleted T cells, or PBMCs. The sample metadata nearly always contained a de-identified subject ID, COVID-19 status, age in years and sex. Samples were obtained from the ongoing ImmuneRACE study (first 160 participants) and from approximately 1,200 subjects provided by 6 global collaborators. The dataset comprised deeply sampled blood TCRbeta repertoires from subjects exposed to, actively infected with, or recovered from COVID-19. Where available, HLA class I and class II types were taken from metadata supplied by the sample provider and were not determined by assay-based typing. Study-wide conclusions, independent of this receptor: How much clinical and demographic metadata was included differed by source and by participant, and the metadata was provided uncurated.

CDR1 and CDR2, per the germline V gene, are SNHLY and FYNNEI. Germline trimming amounts to 11 bases on V and 4 bases on J, with 20 as the count of junction bases outside the gene matches. Measured from the cysteine to the phenylalanine, the CDR3 is 17 residues long. Just CDR3 DNA is preserved here, 51 bases in frame from base 1. The immunoSEQ Assay, a bias-controlled multiplex PCR, was used to amplify TCRbeta CDR3 regions from genomic DNA. The published analysis was carried out like this. The number of nucleated cells in each sample was estimated by amplification of reference gene primers within the assay. Sequence reads were collapsed and filtered to measure the absolute abundance of every unique TCRbeta CDR3 rearrangement. For each sample, productive Simpson clonality was calculated by taking the square root of Simpson's diversity index across productive rearrangements. The immuneACCESS repertoire file appears here via TCRdb, limited to in-frame rearrangements. These files lack a portion of the clones; in checked studies, under half of the deficit traces to unresolved V genes, and the cause of the others is not known. V, J and clone size derive from that table, while D and trimming were established from the DNA sequence. This sample lists 390,000 or so clones; about 87% were detected once. Around 9.3% of the sample lies in the top ten.

In Seattle, one collaborating source enrolled patients while the infection was active and tracked those patients longitudinally over the course of disease. Whole blood was collected in K2EDTA tubes by collaborating institutions according to the institutions' own protocols. For TCRbeta analysis, collaborators shipped samples in one of three forms: frozen whole blood, isolated PBMCs, or DNA extracted from either of those sample types. The specimen was peripheral blood. Here the chain combines TRBV2 and TRBJ2-1, and 7 junctional nucleotides match TRBD2. The source is a young woman with COVID-19, enrolled during active disease. CDR3 protein: CAFNGPIRGEGYNEQFF. The DNA is TGTGCCTTCAACGGGCCGATACGCGGGGAGGGATACAATGAGCAGTTCTTC.